The sequence of this T cell receptor beta chain was determined in a study of shared clonotypes between healthy human individuals. Overall study results and limits: Expectations were that clonotype sharing among donors would be affected by sequencing depth. Among non-shared clonotypes, generation probabilities were lower than among those shared by all four donors.

This was a deep-level run. The table came from immunoSEQ multiplex PCR; TCRdb's copy has only in-frame clones and leaves some out. Here the sample spans over a million clones, more than 95% being singletons. The V end was cut by 3 bases, the J end by 7 bases, with 17 bases between. The CDR3 extends over 14 amino acids. Germline CDR1 SGHKS, CDR2 YYEKEE (reference sequence). All donors were Caucasian adults living in Nashville, Tennessee. About this clone: Its antigen is still unknown.

Sequencing was performed on naive CD4+ T cells sorted from blood. Subset noted: CD45RA+ positively selected. The J gene is TRBJ2-7, the V gene TRBV5-5; TRBD1 is a possible D gene (5 bases). The receptor's source is a man aged 25-45 years in good health. CDR3 DNA sequence: TGTGCCAGCAGCTCGCGACAGACCCCGTGGGAGCAGTACTTC. Its protein product is CASSSRQTPWEQYF. The variable domain in full, with the rest retrieved from reference TRBV5-5 and TRBJ2-7, is DAGVTQSPTHLIKTRGQQVTLRCSPISGHKSVSWYQQVLGQGPQFIFQYYEKEERGRGNFPDRFSARQFPNYSSELNVNALLLGDSALYLCASSSRQTPWEQYFGPGTRLTVT.